Sequencing of this T cell receptor beta chain was carried out in a study of blood T cells in healthy people across ages. Study-wide points: More naive CD4+ cells and higher diversity marked long-lived donors relative to aged donors.

A second roughly 6 to 12 cycle PCR used barcoded and J-beta primers. TCRdb independently ran MiXCR on the 5' RACE reads; one entry per CDR3 protein. Of about 1.8 million distinct CDR3 sequences detected, 40% to 55% appear once; the ten largest clones hold roughly 2.1%. The length of the CDR3 is 15 residues. Trimming took off 6 bases at V and 2 bases at J, with 16 bases between the two ends. Germline CDR1 MNHEY, CDR2 SVGAGI. Total RNA, at least 6 micrograms per sample, was extracted from PBMCs. Concerning this clonotype: Its antigen is as yet unknown.

This receptor was obtained from a woman aged 40 to 50 in good health. The sequenced sample was blood. This chain connects TRBV6-5 to TRBJ2-5; D possibly uses TRBD1 or TRBD2 (5 bases each). The chain's CDR3 is CASSRHRDQQETQYF. CDR3 in DNA: TGTGCCAGCAGCCGACACCGGGACCAACAAGAGACCCAGTACTTC.